The 25 T cell receptor beta chains below come from one sample, sequenced in a study of cytomegalovirus exposure and HLA in healthy donors. The PCR contained 60 Vbeta and 13 Jbeta primers. The data were produced by immunoSEQ multiplex PCR, yet TCRdb's version contains in-frame clones alone and is incomplete. The sample has 120,000 to 150,000 clones; 76% are singletons. The specimen was PBMCs. These receptors all stem from a young man in good health and CMV-seronegative.

A word on this clone: The sample has other DNA sequences that encode this CDR3 too. This chain uses TRBV13 with TRBJ1-2; no clear D gene. The CDR3 spans 11 residues. V was shortened by 2 bases and J by 8 bases, with 6 bases between the two germline ends. Germline CDR1 reads PRHDT; CDR2 reads FYEKMQ (reference sequence). As DNA, the CDR3 is TGTGCCAGCAGCTTACTAGAGGGCTACACCTTC. This gives the protein CASSLLEGYTF.

V is TRBV18 and J is TRBJ2-2; 7 bases match TRBD1. This CDR3 contains 17 residues. Germline V gives CDR1 KGHSH, CDR2 LQKENI. V lost 4 bases to trimming and J lost 1 base; unmatched junction nucleotides: 9. The CDR3 bases are TGTGCCAGCTCACTACTTCAGACAGGGAAGAACACCGGGGAGCTGTTTTTT. Translated, it gives CASSLLQTGKNTGELFF. The whole variable domain, filled in from reference TRBV18 and TRBJ2-2, reads NAGVMQNPRHLVRRRGQEARLRCSPMKGHSHVYWYRQLPEEGLKFMVYLQKENIIDESGMPKERFSAEFPKEGPSILRIQQVVRGDSAAYFCASSLLQTGKNTGELFFGEGSRLTVL.

The chain uses TRBV5-6 and TRBJ1-5; no reliable D call. V was shortened by 1 base and J by 4 bases, with 9 bases between the two germline ends. The germline V gene encodes CDR1 SGHDT and CDR2 YYEEEE. The CDR3 extends over 14 amino acids. CDR3 DNA: TGTGCCAGCAGCTTGAGAGGAAGGAATCAGCCCCAGCATTTT. It translates to CASSLRGRNQPQHF.

The chain joins TRBV29-1 to TRBJ1-2; the match to TRBD1 covers 7 bases. With 5 bases clipped from V and 4 bases from J, the junction kept 7 bases outside the gene matches. In germline, CDR1 is SQVTM, CDR2 ANQGSEA. The CDR3 is 13 amino acids. CDR3 nucleotide sequence: TGCAGCGTTATGACAGGGACGTCCTATGGCTACACCTTC. Its protein product is CSVMTGTSYGYTF.

CDR3 DNA: TGTGCCAGCAGCCCCGGACAGGGTGGGCAGGGCACTGAAGCTTTCTTT. Protein: CASSPGQGGQGTEAFF. V is TRBV7-8 and J is TRBJ1-1; 8 bases agree with TRBD1. Losses at the gene ends were 5 bases for V and 4 bases for J; bases not matched to a gene: 12. Germline-derived CDR1 and CDR2 are SGHVS and FQNEAQ. This CDR3 region has 16 residues.

The chain uses TRBV28 and TRBJ1-2; no clear D. V lost 6 bases to trimming and J lost 3 bases, with 14 bases between them. CDR3 size: 14 residues. CDR1 is MDHEN, CDR2 SYDVKM, per germline. CDR3 DNA sequence: TGTGCCAGCAGCATACTGGAGGGTGACTATGGCTACACCTTC. It codes for CASSILEGDYGYTF.

The chain carries TRBV5-6 and TRBJ1-1; TRBD1 matches 8 bases. This CDR3 comprises 14 residues. Germline lookup yields CDR1 SGHDT and CDR2 YYEEEE. V dropped 4 bases and J dropped 1; count of bases not matched to a gene: 3. Here the CDR3 DNA reads TGTGCCAGCAGCGCAGACAGGGGGAACACTGAAGCTTTCTTT. Its protein product is CASSADRGNTEAFF.

The V and J genes are TRBV19 and TRBJ2-3; 7 bases match TRBD1. Trimming removed 1 base from V and 4 bases from J; junction bases left unmatched: 5. The CDR3 sequence is 15 residues long. Germline V gene data show CDR1 as LNHDA and CDR2 as SQIVND (reference sequence). CDR3 bases: TGTGCCAGTAGTATAGGAGGGACAGATCCAGATACGCAGTATTTT. This sequence encodes CASSIGGTDPDTQYF.

The chain employs TRBV9 and TRBJ2-7, with D possibly TRBD1 on 6 matching bases. Germline values: CDR1 SGDLS, CDR2 YYNGEE. Trimming took 4 bases from V and 3 from J, leaving 20 bases between them. The CDR3 sequence is 16 residues long. The DNA for the CDR3 is TGTGCCAGCAGCCCGAGCGGAACAGGGAAACGCTACGAGCAGTACTTC. As protein: CASSPSGTGKRYEQYF.

J is TRBJ2-2 and V is TRBV5-6, with 11 positions matching TRBD2. Trimming at V came to 0 bases and at J to 5 bases, leaving 6 bases not matched to a gene. The CDR3 runs to 17 residues. CDR1 and CDR2 (germline): SGHDT, YYEEEE. CDR3 DNA: TGTGCCAGCAGCTTGGCGAAGACTAGCGGGGTTACCGGGGAGCTGTTTTTT. This sequence encodes CASSLAKTSGVTGELFF.

The gene calls are TRBV19 and TRBJ1-1; 7 bases are shared with TRBD1. V shed 7 bases, J shed 4 bases, and the junction held 6 bases outside the gene matches. The CDR3 has 13 amino acids. From germline, CDR1 is LNHDA and CDR2 SQIVND (reference sequence). The CDR3, as DNA: TGTGCCAGTAAATCAGGGGGAATCACTGAAGCTTTCTTT. Its translation is CASKSGGITEAFF.

The chain links TRBV11-2 to TRBJ2-7; tentatively, D is TRBD2 (5 bases). Germline CDR1 SGHAT, CDR2 FQNNGV. V lost 3 bases and J lost 4, with 13 bases in between. The CDR3 runs to 14 residues. The DNA for the CDR3 is TGTGCCAGCAGCTTTGGGAGTAGGGTATACGAGCAGTACTTC. It specifies CASSFGSRVYEQYF. The full variable domain, rest sourced from reference TRBV11-2 and TRBJ2-7, is EAGVAQSPRYKIIEKRQSVAFWCNPISGHATLYWYQQILGQGPKLLIQFQNNGVVDDSQLPKDRFSAERLKGVDSTLKIQPAKLEDSAVYLCASSFGSRVYEQYFGPGTRLTVT.

This clone has just a few counts. This chain links TRBV2 with TRBJ2-3; 8 bases match TRBD2. This CDR3 spans 16 amino acids. Germline CDR1 and CDR2: SNHLY and FYNNEI. The ends lost 7 bases at V and 2 bases at J; junction bases unmatched: 11. CDR3 sequence (DNA): TGTGCCAGCACCGAGGATAGCGGGGCCTACACAGATACGCAGTATTTT. Amino acids: CASTEDSGAYTDTQYF.

This clone was seen only once. The V and J genes are TRBV27 and TRBJ1-2, with D perhaps TRBD1 (5 bases). V was pared by 3 bases and J by 6 bases, with 17 bases between. CDR1 and CDR2 (germline): MNHEY, SMNVEV (reference sequence). This CDR3 has 15 residues. CDR3 DNA sequence: TGTGCCAGCAGTTTTGTGGCAGGGAGGCTCAATGGCTACACCTTC. Translated, it gives CASSFVAGRLNGYTF.

This chain joins TRBV27 and TRBJ2-5; D unclear. Germline-derived CDR1 and CDR2 are MNHEY and SMNVEV (reference sequence). The CDR3 has 15 residues. V lost 1 base and J 5 bases, leaving 14 bases between the germline ends. This CDR3 is CASSLYGSYIETQYF. Written as DNA, the CDR3 is TGTGCCAGCAGTTTATATGGTAGCTATATCGAGACCCAGTACTTC.

The chain recombines TRBV10-2 with TRBJ2-1; 7 nucleotides line up with TRBD1. The V gene end was trimmed by 5 bases and the J gene end by 6 bases; junction bases not matched to a gene: 10. CDR1 is WSHSY and CDR2 is SAAADI in the germline V gene. The CDR3 sequence is 15 residues long. The DNA of the CDR3 is TGCGCCAGCAGTCTGACAGGGACCTATAGCAATGAGCAGTTCTTC. It specifies CASSLTGTYSNEQFF.

V and J are TRBV29-1 and TRBJ2-5, with TRBD1 identical over 7 bases. The DNA end lines up better with TRBJ2-7; the J call may be wrong. Germline CDR1 SQVTM, CDR2 ANQGSEA. This CDR3 contains 12 residues. DNA for the CDR3: TGCAGCGTTGGGACAGGTGGTGTCGAGCAGTACTTC. Translated: CSVGTGGVEQYF.

The rearrangement joins TRBV6-4 to TRBJ2-2, with 11 bases identical to TRBD2. Losses at the gene ends were 6 bases for V and 4 bases for J; bases not matched to a gene: 16. Germline V gives CDR1 MRHNA, CDR2 SNTAGT. This CDR3 is 19 amino acids long. CDR3 sequence: CASRETGELAGEGTGELFF. CDR3 nucleotide sequence: TGTGCCAGCAGAGAAACAGGGGAACTAGCGGGAGAAGGCACCGGGGAGCTGTTTTTT.

This chain uses TRBV4-1 with TRBJ1-1, with D perhaps TRBD1 (6 bases). Germline V lookup: CDR1 MGHRA, CDR2 YSYEKL. The V end lost 0 bases, the J end lost 1 base, and 6 bases lay between the germline ends. This CDR3 has 14 residues. CDR3 region: CASSQDRGNTEAFF. CDR3 DNA: TGCGCCAGCAGCCAAGACAGGGGGAACACTGAAGCTTTCTTT.

The rearrangement joins TRBV18 to TRBJ2-3; 7 bases match TRBD2. CDR1 and CDR2 from the germline V gene are KGHSH and LQKENI. With 2 bases clipped from V and 8 bases from J, the junction kept 13 bases outside the gene matches. The CDR3 covers 16 residues. The CDR3 here is CASSPTGTTLGSTQYF. The DNA of the CDR3 is TGTGCCAGCTCACCAACCGGGACTACCCTGGGTAGTACGCAGTATTTT.

The rearrangement joins TRBV4-1 to TRBJ2-7; TRBD2 might be the D (5 bases). Germline CDR1 reads MGHRA; CDR2 reads YSYEKL. This CDR3 is built from 17 residues. The ends were cut back, 3 bases at V and 1 base at J, with 19 bases in the middle. CDR3 residues: CASSHAINSALSYEQYF. The CDR3 region has the DNA TGCGCCAGCAGCCATGCGATAAATAGCGCCCTATCCTACGAGCAGTACTTC.

The chain carries TRBV6-5 and TRBJ2-1; the match to TRBD1 covers 8 bases. Germline V lookup: CDR1 MNHEY, CDR2 SVGAGI. V was clipped by 2 bases and J by 2 bases; unmatched bases: 2. This CDR3 spans 15 amino acids. CDR3 loop: CASSYPGGPYNEQFF. CDR3 DNA: TGTGCCAGCAGTTACCCAGGGGGCCCCTACAATGAGCAGTTCTTC.

This clone was counted between two and nine times. The chain recombines TRBV10-3 with TRBJ1-5, with D perhaps TRBD1 (5 bases). The CDR3 spans 12 residues. From germline, CDR1 is ENHRY and CDR2 SYGVKD. Between the trimmed V and J ends, which lost 8 bases and 3 bases, there was a span of 8 bases. The CDR3 loop reads CAIAQDNQPQHF. In nucleotides, the CDR3 is TGTGCCATCGCACAGGACAATCAGCCCCAGCATTTT.

The J gene is TRBJ2-5, the V gene TRBV6-1, with 7 bases identical to TRBD2. The germline V gene has CDR1 MNHNS and CDR2 SASEGT. This CDR3 spans 14 amino acids. Trimming at V came to 6 bases and at J to 5 bases, leaving 9 bases not matched to a gene. The CDR3 region has the DNA TGTGCCAGCAGATTTTCGGGAGGAGCGGAGACCCAGTACTTC. Protein: CASRFSGGAETQYF.

V is TRBV10-3 and J is TRBJ2-7, with 9 bases lining up with TRBD2. The CDR3 has 14 residues. Germline values: CDR1 ENHRY, CDR2 SYGVKD. V shed 10 bases, J shed 0 bases, and the junction held 7 bases outside the gene matches. CDR3 residues: CATHSGSLSYEQYF. The CDR3, as DNA: TGTGCCACCCATAGCGGGAGCCTCTCCTACGAGCAGTACTTC.